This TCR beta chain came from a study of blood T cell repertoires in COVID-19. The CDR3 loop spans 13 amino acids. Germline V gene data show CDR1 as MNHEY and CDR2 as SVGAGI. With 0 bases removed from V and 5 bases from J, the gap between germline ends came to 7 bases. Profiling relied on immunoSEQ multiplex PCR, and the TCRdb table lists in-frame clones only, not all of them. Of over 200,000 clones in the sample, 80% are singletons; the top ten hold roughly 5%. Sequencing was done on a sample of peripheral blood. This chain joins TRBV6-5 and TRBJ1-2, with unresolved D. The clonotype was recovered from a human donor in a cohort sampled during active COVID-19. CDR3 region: CASSYSSQYGYTF. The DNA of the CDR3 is TGTGCCAGCAGTTACTCGTCCCAGTATGGCTACACCTTC.